These 10 T cell receptor beta chains share one sample of origin, sequenced in a study of siplizumab effects on memory and regulatory T cells. Assay used: immunoSEQ multiplex PCR; TCRdb lists only in-frame clones, some missing. The sample includes about 50,000 clones, approximately 84% of them seen just once. The material sequenced was naive CD8+ T cells sorted from blood. These receptors came from a human donor in good health.

The V gene is TRBV4-1, the J gene TRBJ1-2; D is ambiguous. The CDR3 has 18 residues. Germline V gene sequence: CDR1 MGHRA, CDR2 YSYEKL. V lost 0 bases and J 3 bases, leaving 20 bases between the germline ends. The CDR3 DNA follows: TGCGCCAGCAGCCAAGATCAGAACAGATTTTCTCAAGACTATGGCTACACCTTC. Translated: CASSQDQNRFSQDYGYTF.

This sequence joins TRBV25-1 and TRBJ1-1; 7 nucleotides line up with TRBD1. V shed 7 bases and J 0 bases; nucleotides not matched to a gene: 5. The V gene's germline CDR1 is MGHDK and CDR2 SYGVNS. There are 14 residues in the CDR3. The CDR3 region is CASIETGMNTEAFF. The CDR3 DNA reads as TGTGCCAGCATCGAGACAGGGATGAACACTGAAGCTTTCTTT.

The V call is TRBV27, the J call TRBJ2-7; 9 bases agree with TRBD2. This CDR3 is built from 13 residues. CDR1 MNHEY and CDR2 SMNVEV come from the germline V gene (reference sequence). V was clipped by 8 bases and J by 3 bases; unmatched bases: 5. CDR3 DNA sequence: TGTGCCAGCCGACTAGCGGAGAACTACGAGCAGTACTTC. It yields the protein CASRLAENYEQYF.

The chain links TRBV27 to TRBJ1-5; weak D call: TRBD1 (6 bases). Trimming stripped 4 bases from V and 2 bases from J, with 9 bases between. This CDR3 is 14 amino acids long. Germline CDR1 is MNHEY and CDR2 is SMNVEV (reference sequence). The CDR3: CASSYRAGNQPQHF. The CDR3 DNA reads as TGTGCCAGCAGTTACAGGGCGGGCAATCAGCCCCAGCATTTT.

CDR3 loop: CASSIGKGGELFF. The CDR3 DNA reads as TGTGCCAGTAGTATTGGGAAGGGCGGGGAGCTGTTTTTT. V is TRBV19 and J is TRBJ2-2; no clear D. V shed 3 bases and J shed 7 bases, with 9 bases lying between them. The CDR3 contains 13 residues. Germline values: CDR1 LNHDA, CDR2 SQIVND (reference sequence).

This clone was found once. The J gene is TRBJ1-2, the V gene TRBV29-1; tentatively, D is TRBD1 (5 bases). Trimming shortened V by 6 bases and J by 3 bases, and 11 bases separated the two germline ends. Germline V gene data show CDR1 as SQVTM and CDR2 as ANQGSEA. There are 12 residues in the CDR3. The CDR3 is CSVGGNYYGYTF. Written as DNA, the CDR3 is TGCAGCGTGGGGGGGAATTACTATGGCTACACCTTC.

Here the CDR3 DNA reads TGTGCCAGCAGCTTAGGGACCTCTGGCTACACCTTC. Translation gives CASSLGTSGYTF. The chain couples TRBV7-9 to TRBJ1-2; no definite D call. Per germline, CDR1 SEHNR and CDR2 FQNEAQ (reference sequence). The V end was cut by 1 base, the J end by 7 bases, with 7 bases between. This CDR3 has 12 amino acids.

The chain combines TRBV7-6 with TRBJ2-7; perhaps TRBD2 as D (5 bases). The CDR3 covers 15 residues. Germline values: CDR1 SGHVS, CDR2 FNYEAQ. V dropped 5 bases and J dropped 3 bases, with 17 bases sitting between them. For the CDR3, the DNA is TGTGCCAGCAGCATACTCTCAGACGGGATCTACGAGCAGTACTTC. Amino acids: CASSILSDGIYEQYF.

V usage is TRBV7-2 and J usage is TRBJ2-3; weak D call: TRBD2 (5 bases). Germline CDR1 is SGHTA and CDR2 is FQGNSA. The CDR3 spans 12 residues. Trimming stripped 6 bases from V and 5 bases from J, with 9 bases between. The CDR3 spells CASRGSGDTQYF. CDR3 nucleotides: TGTGCCAGCAGAGGGAGCGGAGATACGCAGTATTTT. The full variable domain, in which reference TRBV7-2 and TRBJ2-3 provide the parts outside the CDR3, is GAGVSQSPSNKVTEKGKDVELRCDPISGHTALYWYRQSLGQGLEFLIYFQGNSAPDKSGLPSDRFSAERTGGSVSTLTIQRTQQEDSAVYLCASRGSGDTQYFGPGTRLTVL.

V and J are TRBV19 and TRBJ2-7; 7 bases match TRBD1. The CDR3 has 15 residues. Unmatched junction bases numbered 9, after V lost 5 bases and J lost 2 bases. CDR1 is LNHDA, CDR2 SQIVND, per germline (reference sequence). The CDR3 sequence is CASSPPGTDPYEQYF. The CDR3 bases are TGTGCCAGTAGTCCCCCCGGGACAGACCCCTACGAGCAGTACTTC.